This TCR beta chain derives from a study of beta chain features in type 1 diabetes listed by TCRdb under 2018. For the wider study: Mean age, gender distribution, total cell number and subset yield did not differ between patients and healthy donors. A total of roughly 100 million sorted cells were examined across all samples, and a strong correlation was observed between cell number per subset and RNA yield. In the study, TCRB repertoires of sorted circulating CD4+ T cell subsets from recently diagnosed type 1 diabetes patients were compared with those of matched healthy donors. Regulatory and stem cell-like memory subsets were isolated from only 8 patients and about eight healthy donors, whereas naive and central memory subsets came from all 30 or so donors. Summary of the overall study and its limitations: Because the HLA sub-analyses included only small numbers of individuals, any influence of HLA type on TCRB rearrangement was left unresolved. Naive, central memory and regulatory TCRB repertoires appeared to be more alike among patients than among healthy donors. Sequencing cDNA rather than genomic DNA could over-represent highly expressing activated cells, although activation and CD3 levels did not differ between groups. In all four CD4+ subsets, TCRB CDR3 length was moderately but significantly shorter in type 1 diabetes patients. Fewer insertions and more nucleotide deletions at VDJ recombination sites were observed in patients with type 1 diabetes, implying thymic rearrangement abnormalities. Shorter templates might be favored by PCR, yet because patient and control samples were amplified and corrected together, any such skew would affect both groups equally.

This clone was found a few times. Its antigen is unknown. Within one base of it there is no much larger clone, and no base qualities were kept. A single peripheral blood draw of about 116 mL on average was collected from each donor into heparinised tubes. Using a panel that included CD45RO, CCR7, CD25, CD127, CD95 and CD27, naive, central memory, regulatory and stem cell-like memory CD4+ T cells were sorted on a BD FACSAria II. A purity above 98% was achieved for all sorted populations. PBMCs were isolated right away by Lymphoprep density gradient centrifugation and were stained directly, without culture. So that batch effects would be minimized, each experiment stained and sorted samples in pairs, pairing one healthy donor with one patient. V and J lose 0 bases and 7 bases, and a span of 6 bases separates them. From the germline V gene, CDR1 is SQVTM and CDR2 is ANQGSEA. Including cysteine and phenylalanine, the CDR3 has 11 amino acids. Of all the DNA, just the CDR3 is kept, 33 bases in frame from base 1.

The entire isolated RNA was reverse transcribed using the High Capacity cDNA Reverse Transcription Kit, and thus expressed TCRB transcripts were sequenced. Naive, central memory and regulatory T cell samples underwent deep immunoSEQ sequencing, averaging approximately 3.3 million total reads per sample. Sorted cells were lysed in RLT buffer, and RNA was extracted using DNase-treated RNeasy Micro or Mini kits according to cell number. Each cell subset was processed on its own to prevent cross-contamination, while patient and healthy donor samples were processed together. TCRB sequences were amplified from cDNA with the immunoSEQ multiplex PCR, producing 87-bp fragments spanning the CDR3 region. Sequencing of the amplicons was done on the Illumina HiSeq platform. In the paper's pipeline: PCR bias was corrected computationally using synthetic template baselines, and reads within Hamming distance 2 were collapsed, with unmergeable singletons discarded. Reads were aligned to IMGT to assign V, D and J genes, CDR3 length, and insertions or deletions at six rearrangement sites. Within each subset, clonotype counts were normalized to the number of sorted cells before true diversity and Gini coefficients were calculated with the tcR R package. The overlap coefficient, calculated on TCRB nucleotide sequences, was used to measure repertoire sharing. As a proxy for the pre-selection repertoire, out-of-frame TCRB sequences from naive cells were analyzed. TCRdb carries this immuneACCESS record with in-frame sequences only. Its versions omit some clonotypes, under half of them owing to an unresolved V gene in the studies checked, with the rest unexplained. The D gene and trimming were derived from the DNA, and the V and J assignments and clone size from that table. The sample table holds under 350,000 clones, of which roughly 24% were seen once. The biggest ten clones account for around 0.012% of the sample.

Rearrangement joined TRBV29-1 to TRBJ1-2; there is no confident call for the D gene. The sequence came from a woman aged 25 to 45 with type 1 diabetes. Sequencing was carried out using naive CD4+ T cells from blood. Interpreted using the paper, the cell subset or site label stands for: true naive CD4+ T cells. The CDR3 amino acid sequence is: CSVEDQVGYTF. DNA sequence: TGCAGCGTTGAAGATCAGGTTGGCTACACCTTC.